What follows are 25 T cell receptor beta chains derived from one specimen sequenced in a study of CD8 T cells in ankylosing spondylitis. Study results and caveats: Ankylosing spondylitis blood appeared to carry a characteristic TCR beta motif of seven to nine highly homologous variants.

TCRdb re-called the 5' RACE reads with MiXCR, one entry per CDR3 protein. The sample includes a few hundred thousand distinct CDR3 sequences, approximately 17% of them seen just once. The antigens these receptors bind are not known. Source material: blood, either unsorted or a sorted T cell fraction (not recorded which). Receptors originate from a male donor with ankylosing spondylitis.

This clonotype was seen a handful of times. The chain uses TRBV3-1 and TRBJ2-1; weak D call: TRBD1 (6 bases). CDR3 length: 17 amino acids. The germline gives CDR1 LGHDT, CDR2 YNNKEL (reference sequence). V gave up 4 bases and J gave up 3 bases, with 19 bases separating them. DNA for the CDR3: TGTGCCAGCAGCCCAAGGCCCTTAGGGACATACTACAATGAGCAGTTCTTC. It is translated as CASSPRPLGTYYNEQFF.

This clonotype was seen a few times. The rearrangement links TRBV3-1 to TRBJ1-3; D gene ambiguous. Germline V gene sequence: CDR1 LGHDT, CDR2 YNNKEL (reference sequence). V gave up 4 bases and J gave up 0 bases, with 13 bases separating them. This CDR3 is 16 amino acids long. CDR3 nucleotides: TGTGCCAGCAGCCCTGTGACAACCTTCTCTGGAAACACCATATATTTT. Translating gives CASSPVTTFSGNTIYF.

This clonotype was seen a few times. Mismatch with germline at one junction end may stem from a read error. CDR3 sequence reads: CASSLDGAEAF. CDR3 nucleotide sequence: TGTGCCAGCAGCTTAGATGGGGCAGAGGCTTTT. This chain uses TRBV11-2 with TRBJ1-4, with D possibly TRBD1 on 5 matching bases. Germline V CDR1 and CDR2: SGHAT, FQNNGV. The CDR3 sequence is 11 residues long. Complete variable domain (other parts from reference TRBV11-2 and TRBJ1-4): EAGVAQSPRYKIIEKRQSVAFWCNPISGHATLYWYQQILGQGPKLLIQFQNNGVVDDSQLPKDRFSAERLKGVDSTLKIQPAKLEDSAVYLCASSLDGAEAFGSGTQLSVL.

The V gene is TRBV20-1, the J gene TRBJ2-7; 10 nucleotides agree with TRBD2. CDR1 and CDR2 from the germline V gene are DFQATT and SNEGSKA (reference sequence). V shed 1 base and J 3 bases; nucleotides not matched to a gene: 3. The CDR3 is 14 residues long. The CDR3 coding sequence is TGCAGTGCTAGAGGGCTAGCGGGAGTCTACGAGCAGTACTTC. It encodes CSARGLAGVYEQYF.

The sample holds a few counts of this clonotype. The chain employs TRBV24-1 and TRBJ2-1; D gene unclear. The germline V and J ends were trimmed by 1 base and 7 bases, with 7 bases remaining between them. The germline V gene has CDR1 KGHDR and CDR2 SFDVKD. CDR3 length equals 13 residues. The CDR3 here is CATSDFNGNEQFF. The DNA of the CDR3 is TGTGCCACCAGTGATTTTAATGGTAATGAGCAGTTCTTC.

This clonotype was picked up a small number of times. DNA for the CDR3: TGTGCCAGCAGTTTATCTCCGGGGGCGCGGGAGCAGTACTTC. Protein: CASSLSPGAREQYF. The chain couples TRBV27 to TRBJ2-7, with D perhaps TRBD1 or TRBD2 (6 bases each). The CDR3 has 14 residues. V dropped 0 bases and J dropped 7 bases, with 13 bases sitting between them. Germline values: CDR1 MNHEY, CDR2 SMNVEV (reference sequence).

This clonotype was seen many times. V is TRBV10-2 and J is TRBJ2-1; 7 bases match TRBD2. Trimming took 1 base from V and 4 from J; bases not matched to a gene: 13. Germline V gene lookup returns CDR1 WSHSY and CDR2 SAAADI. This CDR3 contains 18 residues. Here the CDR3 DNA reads TGCGCCAGCAGTGAGTGGGGTGGCGCGGGAGAGCTTTACAATGAGCAGTTCTTC. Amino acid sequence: CASSEWGGAGELYNEQFF.

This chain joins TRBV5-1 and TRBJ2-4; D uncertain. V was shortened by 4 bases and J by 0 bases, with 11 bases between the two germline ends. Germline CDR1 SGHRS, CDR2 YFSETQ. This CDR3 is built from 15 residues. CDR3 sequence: CASSRIDPAKNIQYF. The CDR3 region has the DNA TGCGCCAGCAGCCGGATTGACCCAGCCAAAAACATTCAGTACTTC.

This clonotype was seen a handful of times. CDR3 sequence: CSAAPSINEKLFF. The CDR3 nucleotides read TGCAGTGCTGCCCCGAGTATTAATGAAAAACTGTTTTTT. This chain uses TRBV20-1 with TRBJ1-4; D not resolved. Germline CDR1 DFQATT, CDR2 SNEGSKA (reference sequence). V was clipped by 5 bases and J by 4 bases, with 11 bases between them. This CDR3 contains 13 residues.

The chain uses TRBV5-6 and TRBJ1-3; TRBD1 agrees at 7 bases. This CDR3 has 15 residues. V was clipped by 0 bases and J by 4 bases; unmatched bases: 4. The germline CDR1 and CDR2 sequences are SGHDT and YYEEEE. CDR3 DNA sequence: TGTGCCAGCAGCTTGGGACAGGGTCTCGGAAACACCATATATTTT. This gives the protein CASSLGQGLGNTIYF.

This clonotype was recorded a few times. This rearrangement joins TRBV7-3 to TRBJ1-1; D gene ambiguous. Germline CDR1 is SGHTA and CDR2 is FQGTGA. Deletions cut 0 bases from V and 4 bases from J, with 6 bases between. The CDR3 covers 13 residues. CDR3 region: CASSLTPFTEAFF. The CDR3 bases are TGTGCCAGCAGCTTAACACCTTTCACTGAAGCTTTCTTT.

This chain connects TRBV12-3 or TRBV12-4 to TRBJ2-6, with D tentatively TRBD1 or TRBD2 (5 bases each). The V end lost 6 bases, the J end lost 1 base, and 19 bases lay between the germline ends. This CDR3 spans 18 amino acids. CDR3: CASRPTGLRESGANVLTF. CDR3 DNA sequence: TGTGCCAGCAGACCTACAGGACTTAGGGAGTCTGGGGCCAACGTCCTGACTTTC.

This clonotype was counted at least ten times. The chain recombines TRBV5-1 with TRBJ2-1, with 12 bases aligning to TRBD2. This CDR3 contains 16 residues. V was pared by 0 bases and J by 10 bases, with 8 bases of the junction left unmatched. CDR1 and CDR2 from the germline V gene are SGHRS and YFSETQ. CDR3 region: CASSLATSGSAVEQFF. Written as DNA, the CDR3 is TGCGCCAGCAGCTTGGCGACTAGCGGGAGCGCGGTAGAGCAGTTCTTC.

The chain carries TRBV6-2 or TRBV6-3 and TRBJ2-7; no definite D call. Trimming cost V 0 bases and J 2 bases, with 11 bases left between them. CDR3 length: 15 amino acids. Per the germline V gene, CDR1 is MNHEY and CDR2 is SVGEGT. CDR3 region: CASSYSSLNTYEQYF. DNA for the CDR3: TGTGCCAGCAGTTACTCTAGCTTAAATACCTACGAGCAGTACTTC.

CDR3 sequence: CASSRASRSGEQYF. The CDR3 nucleotides read TGTGCCAGCAGCCGGGCGTCAAGGTCGGGCGAGCAGTACTTC. The rearrangement uses TRBV3-1 and TRBJ2-7, with D unclear. In germline, CDR1 is LGHDT, CDR2 YNNKEL (reference sequence). This CDR3 region has 14 residues. Trimming removed 4 bases from V and 6 bases from J, with 16 bases in between.

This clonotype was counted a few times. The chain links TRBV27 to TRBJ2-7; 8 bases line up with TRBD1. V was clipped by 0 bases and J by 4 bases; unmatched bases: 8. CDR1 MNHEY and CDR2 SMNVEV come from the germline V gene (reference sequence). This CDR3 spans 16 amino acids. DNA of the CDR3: TGTGCCAGCAGTTTATCAGTCCGACAGGGGCGATACGAGCAGTACTTC. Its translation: CASSLSVRQGRYEQYF.

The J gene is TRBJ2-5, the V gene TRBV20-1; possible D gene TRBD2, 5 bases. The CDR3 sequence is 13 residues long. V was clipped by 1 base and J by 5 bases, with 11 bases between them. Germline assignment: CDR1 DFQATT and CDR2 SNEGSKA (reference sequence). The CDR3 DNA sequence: TGCAGTGCTAGAGGGAGCCCGGGGGAGACCCAGTACTTC. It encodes CSARGSPGETQYF.

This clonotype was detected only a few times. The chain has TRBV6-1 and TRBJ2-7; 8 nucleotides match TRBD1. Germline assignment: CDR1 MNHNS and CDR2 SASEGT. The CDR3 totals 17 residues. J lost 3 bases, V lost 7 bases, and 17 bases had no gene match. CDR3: CASTPLRMGRGRYEQYF. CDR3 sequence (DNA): TGTGCCAGCACCCCCCTCCGAATGGGCAGGGGGCGCTACGAGCAGTACTTC.

The chain's CDR3 is CASSLSGGIGNQPQHF. In DNA, the CDR3 is TGTGCCAGCAGCTTGTCAGGGGGCATCGGCAATCAGCCCCAGCATTTT. The rearrangement uses TRBV5-5 and TRBJ1-5, with 8 bases that match TRBD1. CDR1 is SGHKS and CDR2 is YYEKEE in the germline V gene (reference sequence). V gave up 1 base and J gave up 2 bases; unmatched junction bases: 5. The length of the CDR3 is 16 residues.

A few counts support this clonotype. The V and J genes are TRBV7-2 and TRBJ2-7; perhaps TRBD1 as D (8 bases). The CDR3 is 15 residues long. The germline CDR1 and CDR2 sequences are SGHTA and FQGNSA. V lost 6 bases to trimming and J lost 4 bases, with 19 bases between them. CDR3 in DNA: TGTGCCAGCAGTTCCCCCAGGGGGCGGGAGTACGAGCAGTACTTC. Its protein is CASSSPRGREYEQYF. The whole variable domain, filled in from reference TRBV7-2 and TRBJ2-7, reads GAGVSQSPSNKVTEKGKDVELRCDPISGHTALYWYRQSLGQGLEFLIYFQGNSAPDKSGLPSDRFSAERTGGSVSTLTIQRTQQEDSAVYLCASSSPRGREYEQYFGPGTRLTVT.

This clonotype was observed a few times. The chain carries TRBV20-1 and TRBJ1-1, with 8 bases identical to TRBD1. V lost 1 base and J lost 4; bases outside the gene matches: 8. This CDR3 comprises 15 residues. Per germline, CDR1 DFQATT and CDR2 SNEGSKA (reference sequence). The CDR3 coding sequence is TGCAGTGCTAGAGGGAATACAGGGGGTCGCACTGAAGCTTTCTTT. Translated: CSARGNTGGRTEAFF.

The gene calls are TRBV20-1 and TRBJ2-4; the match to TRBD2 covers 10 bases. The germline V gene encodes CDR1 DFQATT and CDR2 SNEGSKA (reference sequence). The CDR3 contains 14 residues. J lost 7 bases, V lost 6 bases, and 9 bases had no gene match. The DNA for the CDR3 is TGCAGTGCGAGGGACCCTAGCGGGGGTAACATTCAGTACTTC. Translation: CSARDPSGGNIQYF.

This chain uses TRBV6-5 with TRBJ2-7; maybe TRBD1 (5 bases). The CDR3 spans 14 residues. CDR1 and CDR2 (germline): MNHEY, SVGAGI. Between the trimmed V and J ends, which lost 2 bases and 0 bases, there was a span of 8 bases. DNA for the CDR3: TGTGCCAGCAGTTACGACAGTCCCTCCTACGAGCAGTACTTC. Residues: CASSYDSPSYEQYF.

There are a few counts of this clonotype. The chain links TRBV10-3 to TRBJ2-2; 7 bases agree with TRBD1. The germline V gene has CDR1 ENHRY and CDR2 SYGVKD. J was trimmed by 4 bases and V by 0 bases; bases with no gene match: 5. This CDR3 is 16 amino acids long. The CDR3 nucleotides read TGTGCCATCAGTGAGTCGATTAGGGACAGCACCGGGGAGCTGTTTTTT. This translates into CAISESIRDSTGELFF.

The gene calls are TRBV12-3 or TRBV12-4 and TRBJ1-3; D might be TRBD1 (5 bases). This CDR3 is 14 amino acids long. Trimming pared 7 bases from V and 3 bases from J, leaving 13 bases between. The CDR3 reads CASTRAGSGNTIYF. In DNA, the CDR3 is TGTGCCAGCACCAGGGCAGGGAGTGGAAACACCATATATTTT.